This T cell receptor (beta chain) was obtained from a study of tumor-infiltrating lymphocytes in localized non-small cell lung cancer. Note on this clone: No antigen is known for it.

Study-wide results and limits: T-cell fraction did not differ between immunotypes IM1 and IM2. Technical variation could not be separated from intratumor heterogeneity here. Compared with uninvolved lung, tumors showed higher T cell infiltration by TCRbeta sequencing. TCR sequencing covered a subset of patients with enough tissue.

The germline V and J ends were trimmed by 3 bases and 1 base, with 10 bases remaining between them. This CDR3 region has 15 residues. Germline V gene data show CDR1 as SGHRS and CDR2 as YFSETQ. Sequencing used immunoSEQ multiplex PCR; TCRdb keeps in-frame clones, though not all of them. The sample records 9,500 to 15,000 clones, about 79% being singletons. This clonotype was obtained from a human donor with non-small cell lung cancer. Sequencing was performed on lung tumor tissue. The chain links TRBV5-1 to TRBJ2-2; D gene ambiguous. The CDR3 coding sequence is TGCGCCAGCAGCTCCGGGCAGCGGAACACCGGGGAGCTGTTTTTT. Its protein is CASSSGQRNTGELFF.